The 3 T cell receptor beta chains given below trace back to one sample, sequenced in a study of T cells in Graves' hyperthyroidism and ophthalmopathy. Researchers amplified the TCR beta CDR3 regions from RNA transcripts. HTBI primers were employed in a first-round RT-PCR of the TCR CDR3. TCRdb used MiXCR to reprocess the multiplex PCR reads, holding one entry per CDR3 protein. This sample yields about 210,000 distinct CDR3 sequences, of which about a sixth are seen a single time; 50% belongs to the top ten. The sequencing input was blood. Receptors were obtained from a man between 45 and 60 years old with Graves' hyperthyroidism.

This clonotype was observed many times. The CDR3 DNA sequence: TGTGCCAGCAGCCTACCGACAGGGTATCAGTATTTT. Protein: CASSLPTGYQYF. The rearrangement uses TRBV2 and TRBJ2-3; 7 positions agree with TRBD1. The ends lost 6 bases at V and 12 bases at J; junction bases unmatched: 9. Germline CDR1 reads SNHLY; CDR2 reads FYNNEI. This CDR3 is built from 12 residues. Full variable domain (rest looked up from reference TRBV2 and TRBJ2-3): EPEVTQTPSHQVTQMGQEVILRCVPISNHLYFYWYRQILGQKVEFLVSFYNNEISEKSEIFDDQFSVERPDGSNFTLKIRSTKLEDSAMYFCASSLPTGYQYFGPGTRLTVL.

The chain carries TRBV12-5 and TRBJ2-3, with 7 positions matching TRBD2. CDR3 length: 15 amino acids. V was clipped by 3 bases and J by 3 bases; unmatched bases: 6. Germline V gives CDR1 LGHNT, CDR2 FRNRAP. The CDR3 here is CASGFSAGRTDTQYF. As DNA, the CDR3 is TGTGCTAGTGGTTTCTCTGCCGGGAGGACAGATACGCAGTATTTT. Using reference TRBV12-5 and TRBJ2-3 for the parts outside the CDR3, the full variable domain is DARVTQTPRHKVTEMGQEVTMRCQPILGHNTVFWYRQTMMQGLELLAYFRNRAPLDDSGMPKDRFSAEMPDATLATLKIQPSEPRDSAVYFCASGFSAGRTDTQYFGPGTRLTVL.

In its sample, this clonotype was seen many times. CDR3 DNA: TGTGCCAGCAGCTTCGGTGGGTCTTACGCAGATACGCAGTATTTT. Its protein product is CASSFGGSYADTQYF. This chain connects TRBV11-2 to TRBJ2-3; D unclear. The CDR3 is made up of 15 amino acids. V lost 3 bases and J lost 4, with 14 bases in between. Germline V gene data show CDR1 as SGHAT and CDR2 as FQNNGV.